This T cell receptor beta chain was identified during a study of T cells in localized non-small cell lung cancer. This clone was recorded a few times. A read error may account for a junction end that differs from germline. Sequencing was performed with immunoSEQ multiplex PCR; in TCRdb, only in-frame clones are kept and a portion is missing. The sample shows fewer than 3,000 clones, approximately 31% of them seen only once. CDR3 length: 15 residues. Germline CDR1 is MNHGY and CDR2 is SAAAGT. This chain joins TRBV6-8 and TRBJ2-2, with D uncertain. Sequenced material: normal lung tissue next to the tumor, taken before any cancer treatment. The TCR comes from a man aged 35-69 years with stage I lung adenocarcinoma. The CDR3 protein is CASSDSRLHTGELFF. In DNA form, the CDR3 reads TGTGCCAGCAGTGACTCGAGGCTGCACACCGGGGAGCTGTTTTTT.